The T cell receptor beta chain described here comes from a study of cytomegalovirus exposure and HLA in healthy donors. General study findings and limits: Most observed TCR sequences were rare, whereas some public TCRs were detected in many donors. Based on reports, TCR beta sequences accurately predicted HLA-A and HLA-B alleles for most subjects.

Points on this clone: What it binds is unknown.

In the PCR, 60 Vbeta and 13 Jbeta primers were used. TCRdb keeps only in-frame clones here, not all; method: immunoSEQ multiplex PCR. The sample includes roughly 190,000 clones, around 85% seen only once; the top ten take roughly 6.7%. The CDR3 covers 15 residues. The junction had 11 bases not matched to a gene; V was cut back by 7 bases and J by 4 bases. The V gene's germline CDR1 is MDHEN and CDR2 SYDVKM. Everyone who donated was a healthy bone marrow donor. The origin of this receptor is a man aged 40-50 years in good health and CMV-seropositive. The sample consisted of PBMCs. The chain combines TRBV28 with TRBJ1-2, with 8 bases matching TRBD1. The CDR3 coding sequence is TGTGCCAGCACCCAGGCGGGACAGGCCCCCTATGGCTACACCTTC. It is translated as CASTQAGQAPYGYTF.